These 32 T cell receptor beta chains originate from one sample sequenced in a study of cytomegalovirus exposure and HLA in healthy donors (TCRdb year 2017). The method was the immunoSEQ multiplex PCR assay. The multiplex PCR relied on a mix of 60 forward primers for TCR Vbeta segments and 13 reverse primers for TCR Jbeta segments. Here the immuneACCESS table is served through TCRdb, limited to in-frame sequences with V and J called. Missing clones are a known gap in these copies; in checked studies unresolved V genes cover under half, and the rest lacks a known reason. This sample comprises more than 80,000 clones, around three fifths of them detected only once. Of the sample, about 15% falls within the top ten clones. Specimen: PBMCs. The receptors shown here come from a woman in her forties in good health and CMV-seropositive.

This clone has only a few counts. This CDR3 reads CASSVGGGGPPPDEQYF. DNA for the CDR3: TGTGCCAGCAGCGTAGGAGGGGGTGGACCCCCTCCAGACGAGCAGTACTTC. The chain recombines TRBV9 with TRBJ2-7, with D possibly TRBD1 on 6 matching bases. The CDR3 covers 17 residues. Germline V CDR1 and CDR2: SGDLS, YYNGEE. V was clipped by 0 bases and J by 5 bases, with 21 bases between them. The whole variable domain, filled in from reference TRBV9 and TRBJ2-7, reads DSGVTQTPKHLITATGQRVTLRCSPRSGDLSVYWYQQSLDQGLQFLIQYYNGEERAKGNILERFSAQQFPDLHSELNLSSLELGDSALYFCASSVGGGGPPPDEQYFGPGTRLTVT.

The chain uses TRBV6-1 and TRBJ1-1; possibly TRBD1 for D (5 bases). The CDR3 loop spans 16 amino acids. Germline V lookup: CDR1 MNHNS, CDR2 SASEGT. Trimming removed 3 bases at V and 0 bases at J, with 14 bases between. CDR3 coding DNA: TGTGCCAGCAGTGACATTCCCACAGGCTTGAACACTGAAGCTTTCTTT. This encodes CASSDIPTGLNTEAFF.

In nucleotides, the CDR3 is TGCGCCAGCAGTCAAGCCAGAGGGGAGGAGTTTGGTGGCTACACCTTC. This sequence encodes CASSQARGEEFGGYTF. This chain joins TRBV23-1 and TRBJ1-2; a weak D match, TRBD1 (5 bases). TRBV23-1 is assigned to the ORF class and has an uncertain function. The CDR3 consists of 16 residues. V lost 2 bases to trimming and J lost 7 bases, with 20 bases between them.

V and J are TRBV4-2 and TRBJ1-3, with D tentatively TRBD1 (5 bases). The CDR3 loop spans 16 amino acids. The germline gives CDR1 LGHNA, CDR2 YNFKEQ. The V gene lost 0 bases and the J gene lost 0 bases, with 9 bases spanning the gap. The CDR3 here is CASSQEGQISGNTIYF. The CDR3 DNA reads TGTGCCAGCAGCCAAGAGGGGCAGATCTCTGGAAACACCATATATTTT.

This CDR3 is CASSFSRAYEQYF. For the CDR3, the DNA is TGTGCCAGCAGTTTCTCGAGAGCCTACGAGCAGTACTTC. The chain joins TRBV27 to TRBJ2-7; D call uncertain. There are 13 residues in the CDR3. CDR1 is MNHEY and CDR2 is SMNVEV in the germline V gene (reference sequence). The ends were cut back, 3 bases at V and 2 bases at J, with 8 bases in the middle.

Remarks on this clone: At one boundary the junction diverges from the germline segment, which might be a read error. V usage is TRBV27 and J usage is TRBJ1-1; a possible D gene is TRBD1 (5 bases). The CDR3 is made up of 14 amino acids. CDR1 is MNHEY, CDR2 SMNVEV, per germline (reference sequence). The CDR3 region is CASRPGSESFFPLF. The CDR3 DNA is TGTGCCAGCAGACCAGGGTCCGAGAGTTTCTTTCCCCTTTTT.

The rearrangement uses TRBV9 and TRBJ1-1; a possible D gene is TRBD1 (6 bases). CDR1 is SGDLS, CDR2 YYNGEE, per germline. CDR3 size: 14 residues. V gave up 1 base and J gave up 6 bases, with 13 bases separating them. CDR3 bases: TGTGCCAGCAGCGTAAGTCCCGACAGGCCTGAAGCTTTCTTT. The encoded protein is CASSVSPDRPEAFF.

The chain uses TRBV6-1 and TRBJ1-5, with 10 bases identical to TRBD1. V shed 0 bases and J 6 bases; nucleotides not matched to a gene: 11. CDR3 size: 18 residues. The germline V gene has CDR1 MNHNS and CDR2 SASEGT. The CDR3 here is CASSEAIWDRGWVQPQHF. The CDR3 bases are TGTGCCAGCAGTGAAGCAATCTGGGACAGGGGATGGGTTCAGCCCCAGCATTTT.

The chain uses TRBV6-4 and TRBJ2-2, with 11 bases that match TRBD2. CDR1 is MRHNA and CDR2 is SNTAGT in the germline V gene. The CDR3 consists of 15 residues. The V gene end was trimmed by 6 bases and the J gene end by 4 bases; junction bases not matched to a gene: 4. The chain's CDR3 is CASRTGTSGTGELFF. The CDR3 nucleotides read TGTGCCAGCAGAACCGGGACTAGCGGCACCGGGGAGCTGTTTTTT.

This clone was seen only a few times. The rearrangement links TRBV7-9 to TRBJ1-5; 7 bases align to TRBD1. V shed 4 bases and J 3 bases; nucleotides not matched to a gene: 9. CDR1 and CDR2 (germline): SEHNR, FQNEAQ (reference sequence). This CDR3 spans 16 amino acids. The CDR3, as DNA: TGTGCCAGCAGCTCCAACAGGGGACAGCCCAATCAGCCCCAGCATTTT. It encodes CASSSNRGQPNQPQHF.

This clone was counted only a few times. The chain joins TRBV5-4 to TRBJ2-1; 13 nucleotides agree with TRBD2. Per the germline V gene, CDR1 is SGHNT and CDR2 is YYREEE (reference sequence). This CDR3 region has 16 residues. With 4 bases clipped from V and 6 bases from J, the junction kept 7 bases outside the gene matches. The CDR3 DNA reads TGTGCCAGCAGCCCTGCCGGGACTAGCGGGATCAATGAGCAGTTCTTC. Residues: CASSPAGTSGINEQFF.

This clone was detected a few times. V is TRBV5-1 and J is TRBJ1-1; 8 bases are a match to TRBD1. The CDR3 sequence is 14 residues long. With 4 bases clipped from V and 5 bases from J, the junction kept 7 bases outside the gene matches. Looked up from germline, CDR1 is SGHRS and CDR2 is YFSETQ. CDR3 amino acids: CASSARGLRTEAFF. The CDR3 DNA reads TGCGCCAGCAGCGCCAGGGGGCTGCGGACTGAAGCTTTCTTT.

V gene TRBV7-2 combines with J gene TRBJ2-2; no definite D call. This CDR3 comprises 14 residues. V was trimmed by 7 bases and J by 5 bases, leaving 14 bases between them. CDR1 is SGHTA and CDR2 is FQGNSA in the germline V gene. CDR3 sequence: CASTIPTETGELFF. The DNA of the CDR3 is TGTGCCAGCACAATTCCTACGGAGACCGGGGAGCTGTTTTTT. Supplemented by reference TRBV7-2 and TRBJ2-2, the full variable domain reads GAGVSQSPSNKVTEKGKDVELRCDPISGHTALYWYRQSLGQGLEFLIYFQGNSAPDKSGLPSDRFSAERTGGSVSTLTIQRTQQEDSAVYLCASTIPTETGELFFGEGSRLTVL.

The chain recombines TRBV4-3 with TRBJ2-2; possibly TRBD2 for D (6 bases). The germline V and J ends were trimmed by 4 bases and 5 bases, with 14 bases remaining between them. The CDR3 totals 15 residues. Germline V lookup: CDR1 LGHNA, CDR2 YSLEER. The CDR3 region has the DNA TGCGCCAGCAGCCCCCCTGCAGGGAGGACCGGGGAGCTGTTTTTT. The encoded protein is CASSPPAGRTGELFF.

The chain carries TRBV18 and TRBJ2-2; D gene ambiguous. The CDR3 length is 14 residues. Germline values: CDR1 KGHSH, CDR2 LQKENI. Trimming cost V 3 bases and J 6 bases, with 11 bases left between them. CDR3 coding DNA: TGTGCCAGCTCACCCCAACAGTGGGCCGGGGAGCTGTTTTTT. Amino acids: CASSPQQWAGELFF.

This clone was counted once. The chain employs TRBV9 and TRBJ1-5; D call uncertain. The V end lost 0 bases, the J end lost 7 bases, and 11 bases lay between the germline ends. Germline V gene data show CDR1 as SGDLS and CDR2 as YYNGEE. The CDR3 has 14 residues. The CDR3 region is CASSVAVAGQPQHF. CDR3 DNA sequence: TGTGCCAGCAGCGTAGCAGTCGCAGGCCAGCCCCAGCATTTT.

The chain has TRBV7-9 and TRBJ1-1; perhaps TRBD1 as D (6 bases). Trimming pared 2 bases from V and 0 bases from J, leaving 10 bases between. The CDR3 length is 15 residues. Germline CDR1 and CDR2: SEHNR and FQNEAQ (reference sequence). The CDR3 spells CASSLTGSLNTEAFF. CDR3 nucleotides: TGTGCCAGCAGCTTAACAGGGAGTTTGAACACTGAAGCTTTCTTT.

CDR3 nucleotides: TGCGCCAGCAGCCAAGTAGTTCTAGCGGGAGGTTTCAACAATGAGCAGTTCTTC. Protein sequence: CASSQVVLAGGFNNEQFF. This chain connects TRBV4-3 to TRBJ2-1, with 11 bases that match TRBD2. The CDR3 loop spans 18 amino acids. Germline lookup yields CDR1 LGHNA and CDR2 YSLEER. With 1 base clipped from V and 5 bases from J, the junction kept 10 bases outside the gene matches.

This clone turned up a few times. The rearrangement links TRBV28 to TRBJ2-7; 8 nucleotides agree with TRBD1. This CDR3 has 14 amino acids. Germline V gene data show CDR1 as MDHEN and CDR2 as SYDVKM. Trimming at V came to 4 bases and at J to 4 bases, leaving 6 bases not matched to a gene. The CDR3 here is CASSSWNRGYEQYF. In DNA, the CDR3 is TGTGCCAGCAGTTCATGGAACAGGGGGTACGAGCAGTACTTC.

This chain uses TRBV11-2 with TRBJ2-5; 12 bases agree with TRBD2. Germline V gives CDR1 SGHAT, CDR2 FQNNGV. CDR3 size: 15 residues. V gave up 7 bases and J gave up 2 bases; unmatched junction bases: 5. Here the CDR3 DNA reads TGTGCCAGCACCCCCCTAGCGGGAGGGCAAGAGACCCAGTACTTC. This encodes CASTPLAGGQETQYF.

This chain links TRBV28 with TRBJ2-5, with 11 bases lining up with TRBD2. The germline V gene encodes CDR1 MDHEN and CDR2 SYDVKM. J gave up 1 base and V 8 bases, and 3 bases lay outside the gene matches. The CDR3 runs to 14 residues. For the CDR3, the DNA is TGTGCCAGCTTTAGCGGGAGGGTCCAAGAGACCCAGTACTTC. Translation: CASFSGRVQETQYF.

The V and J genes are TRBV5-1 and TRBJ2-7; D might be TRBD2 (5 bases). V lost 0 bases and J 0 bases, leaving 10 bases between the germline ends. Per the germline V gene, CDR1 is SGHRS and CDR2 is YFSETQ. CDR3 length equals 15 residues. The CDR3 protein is CASSLVRGDSYEQYF. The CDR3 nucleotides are TGCGCCAGCAGCTTGGTACGGGGAGACTCCTACGAGCAGTACTTC.

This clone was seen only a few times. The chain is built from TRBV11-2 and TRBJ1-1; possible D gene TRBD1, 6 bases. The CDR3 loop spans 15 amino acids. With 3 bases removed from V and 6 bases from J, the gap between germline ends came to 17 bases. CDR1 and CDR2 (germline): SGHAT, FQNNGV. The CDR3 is CASSFTGGTGAEAFF. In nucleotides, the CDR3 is TGTGCCAGCAGCTTTACGGGGGGCACCGGCGCTGAAGCTTTCTTT.

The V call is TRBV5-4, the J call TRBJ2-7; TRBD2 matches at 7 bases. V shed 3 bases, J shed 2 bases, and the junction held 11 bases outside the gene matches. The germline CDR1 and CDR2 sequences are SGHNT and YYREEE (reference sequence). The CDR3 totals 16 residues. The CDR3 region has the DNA TGTGCCAGCAGCTGGGGAGGGCGGGCGAGGCCCTACGAGCAGTACTTC. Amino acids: CASSWGGRARPYEQYF.

Here the CDR3 reads CASSLAGLTNTEAFF. DNA of the CDR3: TGTGCCAGCAGTTTAGCGGGACTAACGAACACTGAAGCTTTCTTT. The chain recombines TRBV6-5 with TRBJ1-1; D perhaps matches TRBD1 (5 bases). The CDR3 has 15 residues. Germline loops: CDR1 MNHEY, CDR2 SVGAGI. Between the trimmed V and J ends, which lost 4 bases and 1 base, there was a span of 13 bases.

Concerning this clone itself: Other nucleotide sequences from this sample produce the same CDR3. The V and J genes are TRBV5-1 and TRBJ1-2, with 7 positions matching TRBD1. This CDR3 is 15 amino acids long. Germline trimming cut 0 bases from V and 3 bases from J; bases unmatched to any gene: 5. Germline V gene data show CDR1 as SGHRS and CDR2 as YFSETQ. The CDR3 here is CASSLGQGRDYGYTF. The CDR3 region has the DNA TGCGCCAGCAGCTTGGGACAGGGAAGGGACTATGGCTACACCTTC.

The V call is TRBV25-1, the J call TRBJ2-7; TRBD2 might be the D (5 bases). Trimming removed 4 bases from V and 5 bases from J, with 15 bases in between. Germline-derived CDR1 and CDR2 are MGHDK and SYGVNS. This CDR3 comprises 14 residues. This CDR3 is CASSGPRGQHEQYF. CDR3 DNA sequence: TGTGCCAGCAGTGGACCCCGGGGTCAGCACGAGCAGTACTTC.

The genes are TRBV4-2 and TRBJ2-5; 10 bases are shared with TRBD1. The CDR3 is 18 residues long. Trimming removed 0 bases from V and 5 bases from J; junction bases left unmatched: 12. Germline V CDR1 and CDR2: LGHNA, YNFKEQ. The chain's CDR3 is CASSQDRDRGVVMETQYF. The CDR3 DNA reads TGTGCCAGCAGCCAAGACCGGGACAGGGGAGTTGTGATGGAGACCCAGTACTTC.

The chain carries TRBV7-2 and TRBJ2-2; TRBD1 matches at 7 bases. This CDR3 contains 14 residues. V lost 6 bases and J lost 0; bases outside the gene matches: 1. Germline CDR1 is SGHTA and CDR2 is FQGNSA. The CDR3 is CASRGTANTGELFF. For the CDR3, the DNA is TGTGCCAGCAGAGGGACAGCGAACACCGGGGAGCTGTTTTTT.

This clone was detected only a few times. The CDR3 sequence: CASSSPGGRYEQYF. In DNA form, the CDR3 reads TGCGCCAGCAGTTCCCCCGGCGGGAGATACGAGCAGTACTTC. The chain uses TRBV10-2 and TRBJ2-5; TRBD2 agrees at 7 bases. The J call may be faulty, since TRBJ2-7 better matches the DNA end. CDR1 WSHSY and CDR2 SAAADI come from the germline V gene. CDR3 length equals 14 residues.

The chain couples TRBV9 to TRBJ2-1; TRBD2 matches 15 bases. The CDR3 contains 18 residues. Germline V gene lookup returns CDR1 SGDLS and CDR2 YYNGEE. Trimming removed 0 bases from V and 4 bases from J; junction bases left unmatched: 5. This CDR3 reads CASSVGTSGRARYNEQFF. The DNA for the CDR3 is TGTGCCAGCAGCGTAGGGACTAGCGGGAGGGCCCGGTACAATGAGCAGTTCTTC. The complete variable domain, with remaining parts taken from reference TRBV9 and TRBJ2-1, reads DSGVTQTPKHLITATGQRVTLRCSPRSGDLSVYWYQQSLDQGLQFLIQYYNGEERAKGNILERFSAQQFPDLHSELNLSSLELGDSALYFCASSVGTSGRARYNEQFFGPGTRLTVL.

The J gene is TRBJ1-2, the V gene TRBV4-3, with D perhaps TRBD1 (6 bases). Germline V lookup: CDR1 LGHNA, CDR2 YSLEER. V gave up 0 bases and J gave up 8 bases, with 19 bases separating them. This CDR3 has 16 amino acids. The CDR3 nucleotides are TGCGCCAGCAGCCAAGATTGGAACTCGGGGAGGGGGGGCTACACCTTC. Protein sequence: CASSQDWNSGRGGYTF.